Below, one T cell receptor beta chain is given with its context. What it binds is unknown. The data were taken from a study of CD8 T cells in Susac syndrome. Random hexamers were used to reverse transcribe the RNA input (roughly 0.5 to 1 ug). Amplification of TCR beta CDR3 spanned 54 Vbeta and 13 Jbeta via immunoSEQ multiplex PCR. Using its own MiXCR run on the immunoSEQ multiplex PCR reads, TCRdb lists one record per CDR3 protein. The sample consists of 150,000 to 200,000 distinct CDR3 sequences, almost 96% of them appearing once. Germline CDR1 and CDR2: SGHDN and FVKESK. J was trimmed by 9 bases and V by 4 bases; bases with no gene match: 17. The CDR3 contains 17 residues. TCR beta sequencing covered blood CD8+ and CD4+ T cells. The TEMRA cells underwent FACS enrichment, while the CD8+ and CD4+ T cells underwent negative isolation. Study-wide results and limits: It was acknowledged in the study that the number of individuals who were included in its TCR sequencing and HLA analysis was relatively small.

The V gene is TRBV14, the J gene TRBJ2-1; 8 nucleotides agree with TRBD1. This receptor was identified in a human donor with multiple sclerosis. Sample: CD4+ T cells from PBMCs. CDR3 DNA sequence: TGTGCCAGCAGCCCACCCCCGGGACAGGCAGCCCGGAGTGAGCAGTTCTTC. It specifies CASSPPPGQAARSEQFF.